Given below is one TCR beta chain in context. Its antigen is not identified. These data are taken from a study of T cell repertoires in cytomegalovirus infection. This CDR3 spans 17 amino acids. V was clipped by 6 bases and J by 0 bases; unmatched bases: 9. Per the germline V gene, CDR1 is MNHEY and CDR2 is SMNVEV (reference sequence). TCRdb analysed the reads with MiXCR anew, one entry per CDR3 protein. The sample gives 370,000 or so distinct CDR3 sequences, about 34% of which show up once; approximately 15% is in the top ten. The TCR originated in a human donor in good health (CMV status not recorded). Some clones in this sample may be carry-over from other donors' samples. The starting material was cultured PBMCs, obtained from culture after CMV antigen stimulation. This chain uses TRBV27 with TRBJ1-3, with TRBD1 identical over 9 bases. The DNA for the CDR3 is TGTGCCAGCAGACGGACAGGGGCCCTCATCTCTGGAAACACCATATATTTT. This encodes CASRRTGALISGNTIYF.